This entry lists 3 T cell receptor beta chains sequenced from one sample in a study of cytomegalovirus exposure and HLA in healthy donors. The PCR ran on 60 Vbeta and 13 Jbeta primers. TCRdb's copy holds only in-frame clones and misses some; the assay was immunoSEQ multiplex PCR. The repertoire holds approximately 160,000 clones, with around 76% as singletons. Sample: PBMCs. All receptors come from a middle-aged man in good health and CMV-seronegative.

The CDR3 nucleotides are TGTGCCAGCAGTGGCGAACAGGGTTCCGAAGCTTTCTTT. Translating it yields CASSGEQGSEAFF. The V gene is TRBV2, the J gene TRBJ1-1, with D possibly TRBD1 on 6 matching bases. CDR1 is SNHLY and CDR2 is FYNNEI in the germline V gene. Trimming removed 4 bases from V and 8 bases from J, with 14 bases in between. There are 13 residues in the CDR3.

V is TRBV4-1 and J is TRBJ2-3; 7 nucleotides align to TRBD2. The CDR3 is made up of 16 amino acids. The ends lost 0 bases at V and 1 base at J; junction bases unmatched: 4. Germline V gene lookup returns CDR1 MGHRA and CDR2 YSYEKL. The CDR3 region has the DNA TGCGCCAGCAGCCAAGATGAGGCGGGAGGCACAGATACGCAGTATTTT. It encodes CASSQDEAGGTDTQYF.

The V and J genes are TRBV4-1 and TRBJ1-1, with a possible D match to TRBD1 (5 bases). Trimming took 5 bases from V and 0 from J, leaving 13 bases between them. Germline CDR1 reads MGHRA; CDR2 reads YSYEKL. The CDR3 loop spans 15 amino acids. The CDR3 reads CASSARWGVNTEAFF. Here the CDR3 DNA reads TGCGCCAGCAGCGCAAGATGGGGGGTGAACACTGAAGCTTTCTTT.